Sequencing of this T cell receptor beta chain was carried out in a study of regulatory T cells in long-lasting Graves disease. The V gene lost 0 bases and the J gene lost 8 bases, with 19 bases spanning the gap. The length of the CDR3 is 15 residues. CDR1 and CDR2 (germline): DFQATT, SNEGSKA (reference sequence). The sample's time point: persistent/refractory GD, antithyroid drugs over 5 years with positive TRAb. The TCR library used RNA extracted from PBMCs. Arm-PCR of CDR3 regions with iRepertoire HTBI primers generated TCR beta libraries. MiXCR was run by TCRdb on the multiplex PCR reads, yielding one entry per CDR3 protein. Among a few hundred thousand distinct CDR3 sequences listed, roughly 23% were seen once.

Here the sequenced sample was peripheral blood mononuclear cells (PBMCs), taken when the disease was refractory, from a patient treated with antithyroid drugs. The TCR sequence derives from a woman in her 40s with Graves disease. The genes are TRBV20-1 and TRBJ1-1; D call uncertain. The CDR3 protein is CSARESGRSLPEAFF. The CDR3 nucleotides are TGCAGTGCTAGAGAATCCGGCAGGAGCCTCCCGGAAGCTTTCTTT.